This TCR beta chain was sequenced for a study of cytomegalovirus exposure and HLA in healthy donors. The CDR3 covers 15 residues. Germline V CDR1 and CDR2: MNHEY, SMNVEV (reference sequence). The ends lost 4 bases at V and 0 bases at J; junction bases unmatched: 2. Comment on this clone: Its cognate antigen is unknown.

Study conclusions and caveats: Among immune exposure information, only CMV serostatus was available. According to reports, the classifier identified cytomegalovirus status with high specificity and sensitivity.

The PCR ran on 60 Vbeta and 13 Jbeta primers. This table comes from immunoSEQ multiplex PCR, and its TCRdb copy is limited to in-frame clones, with some not included. Among around 200,000 clones, roughly 80% were seen once, and the ten largest hold about 0.7%. This chain connects TRBV27 to TRBJ2-1; 8 nucleotides align to TRBD2. This TCR derives from a boy between 10 and 17 years old in good health and CMV-seronegative. The sample was PBMCs. The CDR3, as DNA: TGTGCCAGCAGTTCGGGGACTAGCTCCTACAATGAGCAGTTCTTC. Protein sequence: CASSSGTSSYNEQFF.